This T cell receptor beta chain stems from a study of T cell changes during pregnancy in multiple sclerosis. The CDR3 is made up of 15 amino acids. The germline V gene encodes CDR1 MNHEY and CDR2 SVGAGI. V was clipped by 6 bases and J by 3 bases; unmatched bases: 9. This table comes from immunoSEQ multiplex PCR, and its TCRdb copy is limited to in-frame clones, with some not included. The sample consists of under 60,000 clones, about 90% of them appearing once. The origin of this receptor is a female donor with multiple sclerosis, enrolled in a pregnancy study. This specimen consisted of CD4+ T cells from peripheral blood mononuclear cells, obtained after pregnancy. The chain employs TRBV6-5 and TRBJ1-2; 8 bases are shared with TRBD1. DNA of the CDR3: TGTGCCAGCAGCCTCGAAGGACAGGGCGACTATGGCTACACCTTC. It specifies CASSLEGQGDYGYTF.